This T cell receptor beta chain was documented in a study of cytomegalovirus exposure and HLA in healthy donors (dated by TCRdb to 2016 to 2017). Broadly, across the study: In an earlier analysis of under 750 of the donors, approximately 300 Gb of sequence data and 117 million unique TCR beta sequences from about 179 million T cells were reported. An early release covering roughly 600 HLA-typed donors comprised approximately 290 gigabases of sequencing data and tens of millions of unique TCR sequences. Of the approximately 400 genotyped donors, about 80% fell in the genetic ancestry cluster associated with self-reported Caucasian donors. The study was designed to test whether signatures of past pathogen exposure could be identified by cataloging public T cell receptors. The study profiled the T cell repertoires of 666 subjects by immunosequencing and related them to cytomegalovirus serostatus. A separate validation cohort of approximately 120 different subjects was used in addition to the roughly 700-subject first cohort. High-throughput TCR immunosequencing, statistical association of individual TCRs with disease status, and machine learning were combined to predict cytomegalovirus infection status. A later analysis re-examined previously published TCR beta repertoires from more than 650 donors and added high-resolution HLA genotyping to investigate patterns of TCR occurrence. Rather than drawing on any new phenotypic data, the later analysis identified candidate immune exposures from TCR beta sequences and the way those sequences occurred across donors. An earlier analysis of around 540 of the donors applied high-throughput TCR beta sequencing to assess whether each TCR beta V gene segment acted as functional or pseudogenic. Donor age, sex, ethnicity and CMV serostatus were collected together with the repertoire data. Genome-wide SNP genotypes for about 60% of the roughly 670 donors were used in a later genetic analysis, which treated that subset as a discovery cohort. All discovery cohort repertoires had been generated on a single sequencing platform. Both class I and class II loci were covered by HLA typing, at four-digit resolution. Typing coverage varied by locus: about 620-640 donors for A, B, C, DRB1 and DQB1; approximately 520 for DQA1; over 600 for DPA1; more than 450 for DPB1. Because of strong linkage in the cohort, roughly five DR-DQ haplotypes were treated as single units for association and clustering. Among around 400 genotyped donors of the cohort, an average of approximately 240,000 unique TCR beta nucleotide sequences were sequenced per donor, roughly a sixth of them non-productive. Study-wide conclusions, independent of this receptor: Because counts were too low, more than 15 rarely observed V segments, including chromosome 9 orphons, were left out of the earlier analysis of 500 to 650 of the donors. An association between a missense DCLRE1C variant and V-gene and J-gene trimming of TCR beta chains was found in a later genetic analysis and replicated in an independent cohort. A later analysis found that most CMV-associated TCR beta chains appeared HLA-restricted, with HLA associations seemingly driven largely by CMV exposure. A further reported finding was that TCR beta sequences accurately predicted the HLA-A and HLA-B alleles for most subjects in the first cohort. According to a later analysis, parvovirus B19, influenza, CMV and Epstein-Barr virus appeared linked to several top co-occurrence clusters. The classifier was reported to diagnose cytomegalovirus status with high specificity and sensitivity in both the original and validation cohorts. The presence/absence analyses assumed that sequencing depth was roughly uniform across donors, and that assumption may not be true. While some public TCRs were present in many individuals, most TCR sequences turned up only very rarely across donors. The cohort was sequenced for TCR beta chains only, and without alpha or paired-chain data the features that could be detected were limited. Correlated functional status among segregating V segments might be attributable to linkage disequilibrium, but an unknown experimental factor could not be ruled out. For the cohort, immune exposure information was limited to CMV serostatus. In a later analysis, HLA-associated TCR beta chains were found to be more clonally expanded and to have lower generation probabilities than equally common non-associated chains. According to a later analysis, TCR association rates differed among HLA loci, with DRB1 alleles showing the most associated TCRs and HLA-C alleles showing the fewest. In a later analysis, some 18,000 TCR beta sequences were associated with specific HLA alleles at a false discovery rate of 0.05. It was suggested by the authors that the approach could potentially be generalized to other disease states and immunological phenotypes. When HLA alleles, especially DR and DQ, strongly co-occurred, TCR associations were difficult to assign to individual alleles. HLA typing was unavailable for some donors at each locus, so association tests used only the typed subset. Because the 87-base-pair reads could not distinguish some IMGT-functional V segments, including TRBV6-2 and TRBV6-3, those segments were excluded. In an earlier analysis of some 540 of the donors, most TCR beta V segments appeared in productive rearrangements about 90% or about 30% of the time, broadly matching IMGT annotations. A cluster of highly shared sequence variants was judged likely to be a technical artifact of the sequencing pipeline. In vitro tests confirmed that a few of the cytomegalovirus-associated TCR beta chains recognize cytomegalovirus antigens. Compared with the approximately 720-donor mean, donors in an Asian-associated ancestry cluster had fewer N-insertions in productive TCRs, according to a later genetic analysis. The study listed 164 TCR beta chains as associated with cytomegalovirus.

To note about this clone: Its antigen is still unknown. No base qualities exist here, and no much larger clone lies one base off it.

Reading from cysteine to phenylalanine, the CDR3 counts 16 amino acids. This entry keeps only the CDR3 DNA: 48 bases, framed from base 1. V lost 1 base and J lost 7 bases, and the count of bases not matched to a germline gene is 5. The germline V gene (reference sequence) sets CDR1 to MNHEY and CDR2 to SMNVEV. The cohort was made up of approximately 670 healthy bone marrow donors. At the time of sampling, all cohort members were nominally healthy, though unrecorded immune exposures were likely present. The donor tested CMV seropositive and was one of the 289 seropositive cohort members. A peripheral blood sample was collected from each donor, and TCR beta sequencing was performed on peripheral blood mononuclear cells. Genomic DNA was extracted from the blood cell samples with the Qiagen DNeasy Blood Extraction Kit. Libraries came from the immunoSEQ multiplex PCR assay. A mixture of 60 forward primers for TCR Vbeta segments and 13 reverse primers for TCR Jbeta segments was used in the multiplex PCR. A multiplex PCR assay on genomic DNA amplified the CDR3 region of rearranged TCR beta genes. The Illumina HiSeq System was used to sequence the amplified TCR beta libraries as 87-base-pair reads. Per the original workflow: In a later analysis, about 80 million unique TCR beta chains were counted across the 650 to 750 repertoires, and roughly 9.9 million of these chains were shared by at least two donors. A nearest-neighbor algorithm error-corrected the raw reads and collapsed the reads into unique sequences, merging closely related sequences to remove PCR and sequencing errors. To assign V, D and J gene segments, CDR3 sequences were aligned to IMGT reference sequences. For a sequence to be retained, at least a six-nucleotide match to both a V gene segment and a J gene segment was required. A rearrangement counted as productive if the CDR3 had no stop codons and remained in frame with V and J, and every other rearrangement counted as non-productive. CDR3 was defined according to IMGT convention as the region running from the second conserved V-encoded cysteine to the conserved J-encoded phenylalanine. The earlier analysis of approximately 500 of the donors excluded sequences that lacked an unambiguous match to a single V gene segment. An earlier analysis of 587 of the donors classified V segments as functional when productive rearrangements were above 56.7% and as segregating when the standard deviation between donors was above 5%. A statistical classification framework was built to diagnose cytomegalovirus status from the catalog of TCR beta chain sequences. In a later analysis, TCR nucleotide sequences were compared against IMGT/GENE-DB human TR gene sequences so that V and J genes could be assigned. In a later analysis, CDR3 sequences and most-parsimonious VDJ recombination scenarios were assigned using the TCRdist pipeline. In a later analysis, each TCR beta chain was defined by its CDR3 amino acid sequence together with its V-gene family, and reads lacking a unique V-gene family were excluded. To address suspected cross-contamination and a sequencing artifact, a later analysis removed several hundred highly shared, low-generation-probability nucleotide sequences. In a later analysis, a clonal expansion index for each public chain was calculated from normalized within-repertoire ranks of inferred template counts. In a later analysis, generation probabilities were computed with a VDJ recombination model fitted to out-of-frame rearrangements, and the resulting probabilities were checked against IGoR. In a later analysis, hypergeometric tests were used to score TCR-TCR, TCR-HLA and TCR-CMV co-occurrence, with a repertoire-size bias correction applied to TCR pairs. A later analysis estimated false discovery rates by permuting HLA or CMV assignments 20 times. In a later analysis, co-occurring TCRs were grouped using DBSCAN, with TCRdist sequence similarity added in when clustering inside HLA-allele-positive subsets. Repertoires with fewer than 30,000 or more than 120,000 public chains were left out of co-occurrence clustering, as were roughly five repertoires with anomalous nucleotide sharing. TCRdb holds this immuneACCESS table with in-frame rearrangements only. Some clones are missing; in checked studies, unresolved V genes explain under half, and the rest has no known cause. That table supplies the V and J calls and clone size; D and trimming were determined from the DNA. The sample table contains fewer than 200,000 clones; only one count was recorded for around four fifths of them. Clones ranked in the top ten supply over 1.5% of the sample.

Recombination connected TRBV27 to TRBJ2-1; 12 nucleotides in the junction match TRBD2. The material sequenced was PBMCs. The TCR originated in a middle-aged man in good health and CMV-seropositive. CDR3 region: CASSLYASGGDNEQFF. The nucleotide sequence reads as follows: TGTGCCAGCAGTTTATATGCTAGCGGGGGGGATAATGAGCAGTTCTTC.